This TCR beta chain came from a study of radiation and T cells in renal cell carcinoma. Whole-study results and caveats: Top tumor clonotypes rose in blood 2 weeks post-radiation, then contracted. Pretreatment tumor biopsies were lacking, so baseline clonotypes are unknown.

CDR3 size: 14 residues. The germline gives CDR1 SGHTA, CDR2 FQGNSA. The V gene lost 2 bases and the J gene lost 5 bases, with 12 bases spanning the gap. The time point here: baseline pretreatment blood. Specified treatment: 15 Gy SBRT to primary tumor, nephrectomy 4 weeks later. The tumor was a clear cell renal cell carcinoma. Profiled with immunoSEQ multiplex PCR; TCRdb holds only in-frame clones, not every one. The sample records 94,000 or so clones, 65% to 85% being singletons. A note on this clone: Its cognate antigen is unknown.

The chain couples TRBV7-2 to TRBJ1-1, with D unresolved. This receptor was taken from a man in his 60s with renal cell carcinoma. The sample was blood, taken from a patient whose treatment included radiotherapy and nephrectomy. The CDR3 coding sequence is TGTGCCAGCAGCTTAAATTTCGAGGATACTGAAGCTTTCTTT. Translation gives CASSLNFEDTEAFF.